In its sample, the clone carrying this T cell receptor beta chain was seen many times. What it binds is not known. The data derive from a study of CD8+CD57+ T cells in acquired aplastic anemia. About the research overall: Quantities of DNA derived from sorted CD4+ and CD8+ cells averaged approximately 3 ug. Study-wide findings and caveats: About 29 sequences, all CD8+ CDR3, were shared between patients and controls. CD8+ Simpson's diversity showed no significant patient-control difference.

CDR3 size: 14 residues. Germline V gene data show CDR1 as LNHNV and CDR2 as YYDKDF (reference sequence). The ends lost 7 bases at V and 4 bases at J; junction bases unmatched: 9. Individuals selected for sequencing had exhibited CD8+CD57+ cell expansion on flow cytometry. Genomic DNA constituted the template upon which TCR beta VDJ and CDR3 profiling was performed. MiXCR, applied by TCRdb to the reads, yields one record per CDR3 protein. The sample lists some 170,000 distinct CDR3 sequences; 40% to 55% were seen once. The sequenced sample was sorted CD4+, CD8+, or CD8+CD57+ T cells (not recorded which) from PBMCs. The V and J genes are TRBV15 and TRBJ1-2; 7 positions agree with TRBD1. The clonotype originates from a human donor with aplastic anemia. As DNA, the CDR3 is TGTGCCACCACCCCCAACCGGGACAGCTATGGCTACACCTTC. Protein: CATTPNRDSYGYTF.